The sequence of this T cell receptor beta chain was determined in a study of cytomegalovirus exposure and HLA in healthy donors. Trimming took 7 bases from V and 0 from J, leaving 10 bases between them. The CDR3 loop spans 14 amino acids. Per germline, CDR1 SNHLY and CDR2 FYNNEI. About this clone: The antigen remains undetermined.

Each donor was healthy, and each was a bone marrow donor. The study, taken as a whole, reports: CMV antigen specificity of a few CMV-associated chains was confirmed in vitro.

Primers for the PCR totalled 60 Vbeta and 13 Jbeta. The protocol was immunoSEQ multiplex PCR, while the TCRdb copy is restricted to in-frame clones and leaves out a portion. This sample has 100,000 to 150,000 clones, with over 65% found just once. The receptor was derived from a female donor in good health and CMV-seropositive. The chain couples TRBV2 to TRBJ1-3; possibly TRBD1 for D (6 bases). Material for sequencing was PBMCs. The CDR3 sequence is CASNPQGSGNTIYF. CDR3 sequence (DNA): TGTGCCAGCAATCCACAGGGCTCTGGAAACACCATATATTTT.